This T cell receptor (beta chain) emerged from a study of monozygotic twins with inflammatory bowel disease. The germline CDR1 and CDR2 sequences are SGHTA and FQGNSA. CDR3 length: 17 amino acids. Study findings and constraints: Healthy co-twins showed greater TCRbeta diversity (inverse Simpson) than IBD patients. Clonotype sharing was lower in IBD patients than healthy twins, most markedly with disease activity.

UMIs containing a 6-nucleotide sample barcode were added via template switching. TCRdb derives one entry per CDR3 protein from the 5' RACE reads, leaving out DNA. This repertoire comprises around 380,000 distinct CDR3 sequences; its ten largest clones make up around 2.4%. For this clonotype: The antigen remains undetermined.

This TCR was recovered from a human donor with ulcerative colitis or Crohn's disease, or a healthy co-twin of an affected twin (not recorded which). Sequencing input: blood. The V gene is TRBV7-2, the J gene TRBJ2-7; with no DNA, the TCRdb D assignment of TRBD2 cannot be verified. The CDR3: CASSPFPSGSGAYEQYF.